This T cell receptor beta chain is from a study of blood T cell repertoires in COVID-19. About the research overall: Acute-phase and convalescent COVID-19 samples originated in the United States, Italy and Spain. The analysed material was cDNA or gDNA that came from T cells, B-cell-depleted T cells, or PBMCs.

Germline V lookup: CDR1 MDHEN, CDR2 SYDVKM. V was trimmed by 7 bases and J by 1 base, leaving 14 bases between them. This CDR3 is built from 15 residues. Residents of about two dozen US areas, aged about 18 to 100 years, made up the participants. Cohort 3 recovery required two negative PCRs, clearance, or symptom resolution. Clones were sequenced by immunoSEQ multiplex PCR, and TCRdb holds only the in-frame ones, with some missing. This sample has 250,000 to 350,000 clones, with 80% to 90% found just once. The receptor's source is a woman in her twenties or thirties who had recovered from COVID-19. The sample consisted of PBMCs or T cells enriched from blood (not recorded which). This chain links TRBV28 with TRBJ1-5, with a weak D call TRBD1 (5 bases). The CDR3 DNA follows: TGTGCCAGCATTGGGGCAGGGATGAGCAATCAGCCCCAGCATTTT. Residues: CASIGAGMSNQPQHF.